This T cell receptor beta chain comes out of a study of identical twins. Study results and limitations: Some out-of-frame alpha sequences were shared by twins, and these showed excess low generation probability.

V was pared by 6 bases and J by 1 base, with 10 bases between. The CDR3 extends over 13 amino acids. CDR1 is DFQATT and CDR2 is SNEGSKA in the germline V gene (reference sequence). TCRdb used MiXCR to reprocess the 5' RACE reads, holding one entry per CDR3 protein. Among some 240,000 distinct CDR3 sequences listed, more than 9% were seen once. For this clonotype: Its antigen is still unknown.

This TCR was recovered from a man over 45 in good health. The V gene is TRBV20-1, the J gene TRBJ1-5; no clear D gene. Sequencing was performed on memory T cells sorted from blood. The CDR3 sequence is CSALGPSNQPQHF. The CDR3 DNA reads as TGCAGTGCGCTAGGCCCAAGCAATCAGCCCCAGCATTTT.